These 25 T cell receptor beta chains originate from one sample sequenced in a study of blood T cell repertoires in COVID-19. Some clones are missing from TCRdb's copy, which holds only in-frame ones; the method was immunoSEQ multiplex PCR. The sample comprises over 120,000 clones, 80% of which are singletons, and 3.5% to 4% rests with the top ten. The sequenced sample consisted of peripheral blood. Receptors originate from a man aged 65 to 79 who had recovered from COVID-19.

V and J are TRBV7-9 and TRBJ2-1; 9 bases fit TRBD1. Trimming took 6 bases from V and 13 from J; bases not matched to a gene: 16. The CDR3 spans 15 residues. From germline, CDR1 is SEHNR and CDR2 FQNEAQ (reference sequence). The CDR3 sequence is CASSSPRTGDNSQFF. CDR3 bases: TGTGCCAGCAGTTCGCCAAGGACAGGGGACAATTCTCAGTTCTTC.

This clone was observed once. This chain uses TRBV10-1 with TRBJ2-7; 11 bases are a match to TRBD2. Trimming took 3 bases from V and 3 from J; bases not matched to a gene: 7. The CDR3 has 16 amino acids. Germline V gene lookup returns CDR1 WNHNN and CDR2 SYGVQD (reference sequence). CDR3 coding DNA: TGCGCCAGCAGTGAAAGGTCTAGCGGGAGGATCTACGAGCAGTACTTC. Translation: CASSERSSGRIYEQYF.

V gene TRBV3-1 (or the pseudogene TRBV3-2) combines with J gene TRBJ1-2; 9 nucleotides align to TRBD1. CDR1 and CDR2 from the germline V gene are LGHDT and YNNKEL (reference sequence). CDR3 length: 16 residues. J lost 2 bases, V lost 3 bases, and 7 bases had no gene match. The CDR3 DNA reads as TGTGCCAGCAGCCAGGGCCTCGGGACAGGGAACTATGGCTACACCTTC. This encodes CASSQGLGTGNYGYTF.

Of note for this clone: The sample carries other DNA sequences with the same CDR3. The V call is TRBV18, the J call TRBJ2-2, with 8 nucleotides matching TRBD1. With 4 bases clipped from V and 6 bases from J, the junction kept 1 base outside the gene matches. Germline V gene lookup returns CDR1 KGHSH and CDR2 LQKENI. The CDR3 sequence is 13 residues long. CDR3 nucleotides: TGTGCCAGCTCACGACAGGGGCCCGGGGAGCTGTTTTTT. It is translated as CASSRQGPGELFF. Looking up the rest from reference TRBV18 and TRBJ2-2 gives the full variable domain: NAGVMQNPRHLVRRRGQEARLRCSPMKGHSHVYWYRQLPEEGLKFMVYLQKENIIDESGMPKERFSAEFPKEGPSILRIQQVVRGDSAAYFCASSRQGPGELFFGEGSRLTVL.

This clone was counted a single time. The genes are TRBV6-6 and TRBJ2-1; TRBD2 matches at 11 bases. J lost 5 bases, V lost 5 bases, and 11 bases had no gene match. The CDR3 runs to 17 residues. CDR1 and CDR2 (germline): MNHNY, SVGAGI (reference sequence). The CDR3 reads CASSPYRLAGPHNEQFF. In DNA form, the CDR3 reads TGTGCCAGCAGTCCCTACCGACTAGCGGGACCACACAATGAGCAGTTCTTC.

V usage is TRBV9 and J usage is TRBJ2-1; 8 bases align to TRBD2. Germline CDR1 and CDR2: SGDLS and YYNGEE. CDR3 length: 14 residues. The junction had 7 bases not matched to a gene; V was cut back by 4 bases and J by 7 bases. CDR3 amino acids: CASSPPPSGNEQFF. CDR3 DNA: TGTGCCAGCAGCCCCCCTCCTAGCGGGAATGAGCAGTTCTTC.

The chain links TRBV3-1 (or the pseudogene TRBV3-2) to TRBJ1-4, with 7 bases matching TRBD1. V shed 0 bases and J 8 bases; nucleotides not matched to a gene: 6. Germline-derived CDR1 and CDR2 are LGHDT and YNNKEL (reference sequence). CDR3 length equals 15 residues. The CDR3 DNA sequence: TGTGCCAGCAGCCAAGATAGAGGGGGCAAAGAAAAACTGTTTTTT. Residues: CASSQDRGGKEKLFF.

This sequence joins TRBV4-1 and TRBJ2-1; 10 bases match TRBD2. The germline gives CDR1 MGHRA, CDR2 YSYEKL. V lost 3 bases and J lost 5; bases outside the gene matches: 10. This CDR3 is 17 amino acids long. This CDR3 reads CASSHPKLAGYHNEQFF. The CDR3 bases are TGCGCCAGCAGCCATCCCAAACTAGCGGGATACCACAATGAGCAGTTCTTC.

This chain uses TRBV27 with TRBJ2-7; 8 bases agree with TRBD1. The trim removed 0 bases at V and 5 bases at J, leaving 12 bases unmatched. In germline, CDR1 is MNHEY, CDR2 SMNVEV (reference sequence). This CDR3 is 17 amino acids long. CDR3 sequence (DNA): TGTGCCAGCAGTTTATCGGGGCAGGGGGCGCCGATCGACGAGCAGTACTTC. As protein: CASSLSGQGAPIDEQYF.

This clone occurred once. CDR3 region: CASHTTRDYNEQFF. CDR3 nucleotide sequence: TGTGCCAGTCACACGACTAGGGATTACAATGAGCAGTTCTTC. The V call is TRBV19, the J call TRBJ2-1; the D gene is possibly TRBD2 (6 bases). The CDR3 is 14 amino acids. From germline, CDR1 is LNHDA and CDR2 SQIVND (reference sequence). V dropped 8 bases and J dropped 4 bases, with 15 bases sitting between them.

CDR3 residues: CAIKPGTGTENSPLHF. CDR3 bases: TGTGCCATCAAACCGGGAACCGGGACAGAGAATTCACCCCTCCACTTT. The chain links TRBV10-3 to TRBJ1-6; 7 bases are a match to TRBD1. The CDR3 runs to 16 residues. The V segment lost 7 bases and the J segment 7 bases; nucleotides outside the gene matches: 13. The germline CDR1 and CDR2 sequences are ENHRY and SYGVKD.

The chain is built from TRBV10-1 and TRBJ2-3, with 12 bases aligning to TRBD2. With 6 bases clipped from V and 7 bases from J, the junction kept 8 bases outside the gene matches. Germline assignment: CDR1 WNHNN and CDR2 SYGVQD (reference sequence). This CDR3 comprises 15 residues. The CDR3 loop is CASSRTSGNLNTQYF. The CDR3, as DNA: TGCGCCAGCAGCAGGACTAGCGGGAATTTGAATACGCAGTATTTT.

The CDR3 protein is CASSQLSGRKVGELFF. In DNA, the CDR3 is TGCGCCAGCAGCCAGTTAAGCGGGAGAAAGGTCGGGGAGCTGTTTTTT. The chain joins TRBV4-1 to TRBJ2-2; 8 bases fit TRBD2. The CDR3 consists of 16 residues. The germline V gene encodes CDR1 MGHRA and CDR2 YSYEKL. V dropped 3 bases and J dropped 7; count of bases not matched to a gene: 10.

The chain recombines TRBV7-2 with TRBJ2-1; 10 bases fit TRBD2. The CDR3 is 13 amino acids. Looked up from germline, CDR1 is SGHTA and CDR2 is FQGNSA. The V gene end was trimmed by 6 bases and the J gene end by 9 bases; junction bases not matched to a gene: 5. The CDR3 DNA is TGTGCCAGCAGAGGGACTAGCGCGGGTGAGCAGTTCTTC. Protein sequence: CASRGTSAGEQFF.

The J gene is TRBJ1-2, the V gene TRBV10-3, with D possibly TRBD1 on 6 matching bases. The V gene lost 7 bases and the J gene lost 6 bases, with 21 bases spanning the gap. CDR1 ENHRY and CDR2 SYGVKD come from the germline V gene. The CDR3 consists of 15 residues. As DNA, the CDR3 is TGTGCCATCACCTCGGACAGAACCGACGTGAATGGCTACACCTTC. Translated: CAITSDRTDVNGYTF.

The chain is built from TRBV5-1 and TRBJ2-2, with 9 bases aligning to TRBD2. CDR3 size: 16 residues. Germline CDR1 is SGHRS and CDR2 is YFSETQ. With 4 bases clipped from V and 4 bases from J, the junction kept 8 bases outside the gene matches. CDR3 in DNA: TGCGCCAGCAGCCCCGGATTGGGACTAGCCACCGGGGAGCTGTTTTTT. This codes for CASSPGLGLATGELFF.

This clone has just one count. The chain has TRBV3-1 (or the pseudogene TRBV3-2) and TRBJ1-6, with D perhaps matching TRBD1 (5 bases). Germline V gives CDR1 LGHDT, CDR2 YNNKEL (reference sequence). V lost 2 bases to trimming and J lost 1 base, with 9 bases between them. This CDR3 has 16 residues. The CDR3 region is CASSQLRQSYNSPLHF. The CDR3, as DNA: TGTGCCAGCAGCCAACTCAGACAGTCCTATAATTCACCCCTCCACTTT.

This clone has a single count. The chain links TRBV4-3 to TRBJ2-7, with no clear D. Germline CDR1 is LGHNA and CDR2 is YSLEER. V was trimmed by 5 bases and J by 2 bases, leaving 13 bases between them. This CDR3 spans 14 amino acids. The DNA for the CDR3 is TGCGCCAGCAGCTTATACGGCGGCACCTACGAGCAGTACTTC. It encodes CASSLYGGTYEQYF.

The rearrangement uses TRBV9 and TRBJ2-7; TRBD2 agrees at 7 bases. With 0 bases clipped from V and 3 bases from J, the junction kept 3 bases outside the gene matches. Germline V gives CDR1 SGDLS, CDR2 YYNGEE. The CDR3 has 14 residues. Here the CDR3 reads CASSVGASGYEQYF. CDR3 in DNA: TGTGCCAGCAGCGTAGGGGCTAGCGGCTACGAGCAGTACTTC.

This rearrangement joins TRBV6-6 to TRBJ2-3, with 8 bases matching TRBD1. Trimming cost V 7 bases and J 4 bases; bases outside gene matches: 7. Per the germline V gene, CDR1 is MNHNY and CDR2 is SVGAGI (reference sequence). The CDR3 covers 14 residues. This CDR3 is CASTQGANSDTQYF. The CDR3 nucleotides are TGTGCCAGCACCCAGGGGGCGAACTCAGATACGCAGTATTTT.

V and J are TRBV10-1 and TRBJ2-7; a possible D gene is TRBD1 (5 bases). The CDR3 contains 17 residues. Germline V gives CDR1 WNHNN, CDR2 SYGVQD (reference sequence). V lost 1 base and J 5 bases, leaving 21 bases between the germline ends. The CDR3 DNA is TGCGCCAGCAGTGAGTACGGTCTTGGGCAGGGTAGCCACGAGCAGTACTTC. Amino acid sequence: CASSEYGLGQGSHEQYF.

This rearrangement joins TRBV7-9 to TRBJ2-7; TRBD2 matches at 10 bases. V gave up 6 bases and J gave up 4 bases; unmatched junction bases: 6. The germline CDR1 and CDR2 sequences are SEHNR and FQNEAQ (reference sequence). The CDR3 is 14 amino acids. In DNA, the CDR3 is TGTGCCAGCAGTGAGCGGGAGGGTCCTTACGAGCAGTACTTC. It specifies CASSEREGPYEQYF.

CDR3 amino acids: CASSQGQSYEQYF. CDR3 DNA sequence: TGCGCCAGCAGCCAGGGACAGTCCTACGAGCAGTACTTC. The chain couples TRBV5-1 to TRBJ2-7, with 7 bases lining up with TRBD1. The CDR3 is 13 amino acids. Germline assignment: CDR1 SGHRS and CDR2 YFSETQ. Trimming cost V 4 bases and J 1 base; bases outside gene matches: 2.

The CDR3 here is CASSKFLGTSGSYEQYF. In DNA form, the CDR3 reads TGTGCCAGCAGCAAATTCTTGGGGACTAGCGGCTCCTACGAGCAGTACTTC. V usage is TRBV21-1 and J usage is TRBJ2-7; TRBD2 is the table's D call and was not checked against the DNA. TRBV21-1 is a documented pseudogene. This CDR3 has 17 amino acids.

This rearrangement joins TRBV5-1 to TRBJ2-1, with a weak D call TRBD1 (6 bases). This CDR3 contains 14 residues. V shed 3 bases and J shed 7 bases, with 14 bases lying between them. From germline, CDR1 is SGHRS and CDR2 YFSETQ. The CDR3 DNA is TGCGCCAGCAGCTACGGTGCAGGGGAAAATGAGCAGTTCTTC. Amino acids: CASSYGAGENEQFF. Combining the CDR3 with reference TRBV5-1 and TRBJ2-1 gives the whole variable domain KAGVTQTPRYLIKTRGQQVTLSCSPISGHRSVSWYQQTPGQGLQFLFEYFSETQRNKGNFPGRFSGRQFSNSRSEMNVSTLELGDSALYLCASSYGAGENEQFFGPGTRLTVL.